The 5 T cell receptor beta chains in this list originate from one sample, sequenced in a study of Tregs in tolerant kidney transplant recipients. Generated by immunoSEQ multiplex PCR, the TCRdb table keeps only in-frame clones and is missing some. The sample lists 45,000 or so clones, roughly 87% occurring once. The nonmyeloablative bone marrow transplants came from related graft donors, with transient mixed chimerism. Sequencing was performed on CD8+ T cells from blood (PBMCs), taken 12 months after the transplant. Receptors were obtained from a human patient who received a combined kidney and bone marrow transplant. A share of the T cells may be of graft donor origin.

This chain joins TRBV7-9 and TRBJ2-2, with TRBD2 matching 8 bases. The J segment lost 7 bases and the V segment lost 3 bases, leaving 13 bases of the junction unmatched. Per germline, CDR1 SEHNR and CDR2 FQNEAQ (reference sequence). The length of the CDR3 is 17 residues. CDR3: CASSFLGSGSIGGELFF. For the CDR3, the DNA is TGTGCCAGCAGCTTCCTGGGGAGCGGGAGTATTGGCGGGGAGCTGTTTTTT.

The rearrangement joins TRBV28 to TRBJ1-1; a possible D gene is TRBD1 (6 bases). The CDR3 length is 15 residues. Per the germline V gene, CDR1 is MDHEN and CDR2 is SYDVKM. V was clipped by 3 bases and J by 4 bases, with 15 bases between them. The chain's CDR3 is CASSFPETGVTEAFF. The DNA of the CDR3 is TGTGCCAGCAGTTTCCCCGAGACAGGTGTCACTGAAGCTTTCTTT.

V is TRBV7-9 and J is TRBJ2-1; D possibly corresponds to TRBD1 (6 bases). The CDR3 extends over 13 amino acids. Germline V gene sequence: CDR1 SEHNR, CDR2 FQNEAQ (reference sequence). V lost 5 bases and J lost 5, with 10 bases in between. CDR3 residues: CASSRDTNNEQFF. The CDR3 coding sequence is TGTGCCAGCAGCAGGGACACCAACAATGAGCAGTTCTTC. The variable domain in full, completed from reference TRBV7-9 and TRBJ2-1, reads DTGVSQNPRHKITKRGQNVTFRCDPISEHNRLYWYRQTLGQGPEFLTYFQNEAQLEKSRLLSDRFSAERPKGSFSTLEIQRTEQGDSAMYLCASSRDTNNEQFFGPGTRLTVL.

V and J are TRBV2 and TRBJ2-2; no reliable D call. The CDR3 totals 15 residues. From germline, CDR1 is SNHLY and CDR2 FYNNEI. Trimming pared 8 bases from V and 1 base from J, leaving 14 bases between. Here the CDR3 DNA reads TGTGCCAGCGAGGTCGTACGGATGAACACCGGGGAGCTGTTTTTT. It specifies CASEVVRMNTGELFF.

The chain is built from TRBV10-3 and TRBJ2-3, with TRBD1 identical over 7 bases. V was clipped by 5 bases and J by 0 bases; unmatched bases: 2. Germline lookup yields CDR1 ENHRY and CDR2 SYGVKD. This CDR3 contains 14 residues. CDR3 bases: TGTGCCATCAGTACGGACAGGAGCACAGATACGCAGTATTTT. This encodes CAISTDRSTDTQYF.